The 5 T cell receptor beta chains below were found in one sample sequenced in a study of T cell responses to AZD1222 COVID-19 vaccine. Repertoires were generated with immunoSEQ multiplex PCR, while TCRdb's copy carries only in-frame clones and drops some. Here the sample spans approximately 150,000 clones, around 92% being singletons. The sample was peripheral blood, taken on day 0 of AZD1222 vaccination. Source of these receptors: an adult in good health.

This clone was observed a single time. The genes are TRBV2 and TRBJ1-2; D gene uncertain. Looked up from germline, CDR1 is SNHLY and CDR2 is FYNNEI. This CDR3 has 11 residues. V was trimmed by 10 bases and J by 0 bases, leaving 6 bases between them. Here the CDR3 reads CATTTNYGYTF. The DNA for the CDR3 is TGTGCCACCACTACTAACTATGGCTACACCTTC.

V gene TRBV5-4 combines with J gene TRBJ2-7; D possibly uses TRBD1 or TRBD2 (5 bases each). CDR1 SGHNT and CDR2 YYREEE come from the germline V gene (reference sequence). This CDR3 has 16 amino acids. Trimming removed 0 bases at V and 2 bases at J, with 15 bases between. In DNA form, the CDR3 reads TGTGCCAGCAGCTTGGGAGGGTTCAGGGCCACCTACGAGCAGTACTTC. This encodes CASSLGGFRATYEQYF. Supplemented by reference TRBV5-4 and TRBJ2-7, the full variable domain reads ETGVTQSPTHLIKTRGQQVTLRCSSQSGHNTVSWYQQALGQGPQFIFQYYREEENGRGNFPPRFSGLQFPNYSSELNVNALELDDSALYLCASSLGGFRATYEQYFGPGTRLTVT.

The genes are TRBV18 and TRBJ1-4; unclear D gene. CDR1 and CDR2 (germline): KGHSH, LQKENI. Trimming pared 0 bases from V and 7 bases from J, leaving 9 bases between. The CDR3 length is 14 residues. CDR3 residues: CASSPPRAAEKLFF. The CDR3 coding sequence is TGTGCCAGCTCACCACCAAGGGCGGCTGAAAAACTGTTTTTT.

The chain uses TRBV19 and TRBJ2-7; the D is unclear. The CDR3 extends over 16 amino acids. The V end lost 0 bases, the J end lost 2 bases, and 14 bases lay between the germline ends. The germline gives CDR1 LNHDA, CDR2 SQIVND (reference sequence). DNA of the CDR3: TGTGCCAGTAGTATAGAAGGCAGCTCGCAAACCTACGAGCAGTACTTC. Protein sequence: CASSIEGSSQTYEQYF.

The gene calls are TRBV9 and TRBJ2-3; 9 bases match TRBD2. The germline gives CDR1 SGDLS, CDR2 YYNGEE. The V segment lost 3 bases and the J segment 5 bases; nucleotides outside the gene matches: 7. CDR3 length: 15 amino acids. This chain's CDR3 is CASSDDPSGVDTQYF. The CDR3 DNA follows: TGTGCCAGCAGCGACGATCCTAGCGGGGTAGATACGCAGTATTTT.